One TCR beta chain is described in this entry. Its antigen remains unknown. These data are taken from a study of Graves' ophthalmopathy and Graves' hyperthyroidism. RNA served as the template for amplifying TCR beta CDR3 regions. The first round was an RT-PCR with HTBI primers, and the second round was a multiplex PCR. Each CDR3 protein gets one entry after TCRdb re-called the multiplex PCR reads with MiXCR. The sample consists of 500,000 to 600,000 distinct CDR3 sequences, roughly 39% of them appearing once. Germline V gene data show CDR1 as LNHDA and CDR2 as SQIVND (reference sequence). With 1 base clipped from V and 6 bases from J, the junction kept 6 bases outside the gene matches. This CDR3 spans 16 amino acids. The study's findings and limits: Thyroid clonotypes that were expanded above 0.001 frequency mostly also appeared in blood.

Pregnant or lactating patients and those with other autoimmune diseases or uncontrolled infections were excluded. The chain recombines TRBV19 with TRBJ1-5, with 10 bases aligning to TRBD1. This TCR derives from an adult man with Graves' hyperthyroidism. The sequenced sample consisted of peripheral blood or thyroid tissue (not recorded which). CDR3 sequence reads: CASSIGGTGVSQPQHF. Here the CDR3 DNA reads TGTGCCAGTAGTATAGGGGGGACAGGGGTATCTCAGCCCCAGCATTTT.